This T cell receptor (beta chain) appears in the sequencing data of a study of a mutant IDH1 vaccine in newly diagnosed glioma. Study-level background: Pretreatment consisted of radiotherapy, temozolomide, or both, with most receiving both.

Details on this clone: Its antigen remains unidentified.

Regarding time point: week 47, end of study. Every vaccine dose comprised 300 ug of mutant IDH1 20-mer peptide plus topical imiquimod. There were eight vaccinations for patients, given in weeks 1, 3, 5, 7, 11, 15, 19 and 23. This CDR3 comprises 14 residues. The ends were cut back, 5 bases at V and 1 base at J, with 9 bases in the middle. Germline values: CDR1 SGHRS, CDR2 YFSETQ. Data came from immunoSEQ multiplex PCR; TCRdb stores just in-frame clones and leaves some out. The sample shows about 90,000 clones, 85% to 90% of them seen only once. The rearrangement uses TRBV5-1 and TRBJ1-4; no definite D call. The source material was PBMCs, sampled from a glioma patient whose treatment included an IDH1 peptide vaccine. This TCR was recovered from a woman in her forties or fifties with glioma. The chain's CDR3 is CASSFDITNEKLFF. CDR3 DNA: TGCGCCAGCAGTTTCGACATAACTAATGAAAAACTGTTTTTT.